Each of the 29 T cell receptor beta chains below was sequenced from the same sample in a study of T cells in Graves' hyperthyroidism and ophthalmopathy. Amplified TCR beta CDR3 regions came from RNA transcripts. In the first-round RT-PCR of the TCR CDR3, the HTBI primer set was used. MiXCR, run by TCRdb on the multiplex PCR reads, gives a single entry per CDR3 protein. Found here are roughly 380,000 distinct CDR3 sequences, around 13% of them singletons; the top ten hold 9.5% to 11%. The sample taken for sequencing was blood. The receptors were sampled from a woman aged 55 to 70 with Graves' hyperthyroidism.

In its sample, this clonotype was seen many times. The chain employs TRBV20-1 and TRBJ1-1, with D possibly being TRBD1 (5 bases). Deletions cut 5 bases from V and 3 bases from J, with 13 bases between. The CDR3 is 13 residues long. CDR1 DFQATT and CDR2 SNEGSKA come from the germline V gene (reference sequence). The CDR3 loop reads CSALGGGDTEAFF. CDR3 nucleotides: TGCAGTGCTTTGGGGGGTGGAGACACTGAAGCTTTCTTT.

V and J are TRBV19 and TRBJ1-1; 11 nucleotides align to TRBD1. Germline values: CDR1 LNHDA, CDR2 SQIVND (reference sequence). The CDR3 extends over 15 amino acids. V gave up 6 bases and J gave up 6 bases; unmatched junction bases: 9. Here the CDR3 DNA reads TGTGCCAGTAGAGGACAGGGGGCAGGTTTCGCTGAAGCTTTCTTT. It yields the protein CASRGQGAGFAEAFF.

In this sample, this clonotype turned up many times. The J gene is TRBJ1-2, the V gene TRBV28; D may be TRBD1 (6 bases). The CDR3 extends over 12 amino acids. The ends were cut back, 10 bases at V and 1 base at J, with 10 bases in the middle. The germline V gene encodes CDR1 MDHEN and CDR2 SYDVKM. The CDR3 region has the DNA TGTGCCACCGTGGACAGTAACTATGGCTACACCTTC. This gives the protein CATVDSNYGYTF.

The chain links TRBV6-6 to TRBJ2-5, with D maybe TRBD2 (6 bases). Germline V gene data show CDR1 as MNHNY and CDR2 as SVGAGI (reference sequence). The CDR3 totals 14 residues. V lost 0 bases and J 9 bases, leaving 14 bases between the germline ends. The CDR3: CASSYSRLRRAQYF. The DNA for the CDR3 is TGTGCCAGCAGTTACTCGAGATTGAGGAGGGCCCAGTACTTC.

This clonotype was seen many times. The V gene is TRBV18, the J gene TRBJ2-2; D perhaps matches TRBD2 (6 bases). Germline V gene lookup returns CDR1 KGHSH and CDR2 LQKENI. The V and J ends lost 6 bases and 0 bases respectively, with 11 bases between them. The CDR3 has 15 amino acids. The chain's CDR3 is CASSPGTSNTGELFF. The CDR3 DNA reads as TGTGCCAGCTCGCCCGGGACTTCGAACACCGGGGAGCTGTTTTTT.

This clonotype has at least ten counts. This sequence joins TRBV2 and TRBJ1-1, with D possibly matching TRBD1 (5 bases). The germline V gene encodes CDR1 SNHLY and CDR2 FYNNEI. The V and J ends lost 7 bases and 0 bases respectively, with 12 bases between them. The CDR3 is made up of 14 amino acids. The chain's CDR3 is CASTMGTVNTEAFF. The CDR3 coding sequence is TGTGCCAGCACCATGGGGACTGTGAACACTGAAGCTTTCTTT.

The table lists this clonotype with a few counts. The V call is TRBV5-1, the J call TRBJ2-6; D is ambiguous. The CDR3 totals 14 residues. The V and J ends lost 6 bases and 0 bases respectively, with 7 bases between them. CDR1 is SGHRS, CDR2 YFSETQ, per germline. The DNA of the CDR3 is TGCGCCAGCAAGTGGGGCTCTGGGGCCAACGTCCTGACTTTC. Translation: CASKWGSGANVLTF.

In its sample, this clonotype was seen a few times. The genes are TRBV7-2 and TRBJ2-1; D is unresolved. The CDR3 contains 17 residues. V lost 4 bases to trimming and J lost 0 bases, with 16 bases between them. Germline CDR1 is SGHTA and CDR2 is FQGNSA. CDR3 nucleotides: TGTGCCAGCAGCTCCAGCTCGGCTTACAGCTCCTACAATGAGCAGTTCTTC. Its protein product is CASSSSSAYSSYNEQFF.

This clonotype was observed at least ten times. This chain links TRBV12-3 or TRBV12-4 with TRBJ2-1; D perhaps matches TRBD2 (5 bases). V lost 1 base and J 4 bases, leaving 8 bases between the germline ends. The CDR3 loop spans 14 amino acids. CDR3 nucleotide sequence: TGTGCCAGCAGTTTAGGGACTCTGTACAATGAGCAGTTCTTC. Protein: CASSLGTLYNEQFF.

Ten or more counts support this clonotype. This chain links TRBV12-3 or TRBV12-4 with TRBJ1-5; tentative D call: TRBD1 (6 bases). This CDR3 has 15 residues. Trimming left V 1 base short and J 5 bases short, with 12 bases between. The CDR3, as DNA: TGTGCCAGCAGTTTAGGAACAGGGTTCGATCAGCCCCAGCATTTT. Protein: CASSLGTGFDQPQHF.

This clonotype was counted many times. The chain combines TRBV28 with TRBJ1-1; TRBD1 aligns across 8 bases. CDR3 size: 15 residues. Per germline, CDR1 MDHEN and CDR2 SYDVKM. The V segment lost 6 bases and the J segment 3 bases; nucleotides outside the gene matches: 9. In nucleotides, the CDR3 is TGTGCCAGCAGGAGGCAGGGGGCACAGTACACTGAAGCTTTCTTT. Protein product: CASRRQGAQYTEAFF.

This clonotype was observed many times. The chain joins TRBV3-1 to TRBJ1-5, with D perhaps matching TRBD1 (5 bases). Germline assignment: CDR1 LGHDT and CDR2 YNNKEL (reference sequence). Trimming shortened V by 0 bases and J by 7 bases, and 19 bases separated the two germline ends. The CDR3 is 17 residues long. CDR3 in DNA: TGTGCCAGCAGCCAAGATCTCGAGCCCCCGGAGGGGCAGCCCCAGCATTTT. Translated, it gives CASSQDLEPPEGQPQHF.

Only a few counts were recorded for this clonotype. V usage is TRBV4-1 and J usage is TRBJ1-4; no clear D. The CDR3 sequence is 14 residues long. Germline CDR1 is MGHRA and CDR2 is YSYEKL. V shed 4 bases and J shed 4 bases, with 10 bases lying between them. Here the CDR3 reads CASSPLGSNEKLFF. In DNA, the CDR3 is TGCGCCAGCAGCCCGCTTGGGAGTAATGAAAAACTGTTTTTT.

This clonotype was recorded many times. This chain joins TRBV7-9 and TRBJ2-3, with D tentatively TRBD1 (6 bases). Germline V gene lookup returns CDR1 SEHNR and CDR2 FQNEAQ (reference sequence). V dropped 5 bases and J dropped 6 bases, with 12 bases sitting between them. This CDR3 contains 13 residues. In DNA, the CDR3 is TGTGCCAGCAGCCTCCCAGGGGACGATACGCAGTATTTT. This sequence encodes CASSLPGDDTQYF.

This clonotype has a count of ten or more. The chain is built from TRBV5-1 and TRBJ2-7; 7 positions match TRBD2. The CDR3 sequence is 14 residues long. The germline V gene encodes CDR1 SGHRS and CDR2 YFSETQ. V was clipped by 0 bases and J by 5 bases; unmatched bases: 5. CDR3 protein: CASSLDGGVNEQYF. CDR3 in DNA: TGCGCCAGCAGCTTGGATGGGGGGGTAAACGAGCAGTACTTC.

The gene calls are TRBV2 and TRBJ2-6; 9 positions agree with TRBD1. The CDR3 has 18 amino acids. From germline, CDR1 is SNHLY and CDR2 FYNNEI. The V segment lost 3 bases and the J segment 2 bases; nucleotides outside the gene matches: 8. CDR3 residues: CASSERGTGLAGANVLTF. The CDR3 nucleotides read TGTGCCAGCAGTGAGCGGGGGACAGGGCTCGCTGGGGCCAACGTCCTGACTTTC.

This clonotype was counted at least ten times. V is TRBV7-9 and J is TRBJ2-1; D perhaps matches TRBD1 (6 bases). Germline CDR1 and CDR2: SEHNR and FQNEAQ (reference sequence). This CDR3 spans 14 amino acids. V lost 5 bases and J lost 10, with 18 bases in between. CDR3 in DNA: TGTGCCAGCAGCCCACGGACAGACACTTCGGAGCAGTTCTTC. Its protein product is CASSPRTDTSEQFF.

This clonotype was seen repeatedly, ten times or more. The chain has TRBV5-1 and TRBJ1-1; D unclear. This CDR3 is 14 amino acids long. The V gene lost 3 bases and the J gene lost 0 bases, with 9 bases spanning the gap. Germline CDR1 is SGHRS and CDR2 is YFSETQ. Written as DNA, the CDR3 is TGCGCCAGCAGCTCCAAGATCATGAACACTGAAGCTTTCTTT. It yields the protein CASSSKIMNTEAFF.

The J gene is TRBJ2-5, the V gene TRBV10-2; 10 positions agree with TRBD2. Germline values: CDR1 WSHSY, CDR2 SAAADI. The J segment lost 3 bases and the V segment lost 10 bases, leaving 5 bases of the junction unmatched. The CDR3 has 13 residues. The CDR3, as DNA: TGCGCCACGAAACTAGCGGGAAAAGAGACCCAGTACTTC. Its protein product is CATKLAGKETQYF.

This clonotype was detected many times. The chain recombines TRBV28 with TRBJ2-7, with TRBD2 as a possible D gene (6 bases). This CDR3 comprises 14 residues. CDR1 is MDHEN, CDR2 SYDVKM, per germline. The ends were cut back, 5 bases at V and 2 bases at J, with 13 bases in the middle. This chain's CDR3 is CASSTGGAPYEQYF. The DNA of the CDR3 is TGTGCCAGCAGTACCGGCGGGGCACCCTACGAGCAGTACTTC.

This clonotype has just a few counts. The genes are TRBV6-1 and TRBJ1-2; D uncertain. The CDR3 has 14 amino acids. The germline CDR1 and CDR2 sequences are MNHNS and SASEGT. V was clipped by 4 bases and J by 8 bases, with 17 bases between them. CDR3 in amino acids: CASSVLDVHGGYTF. CDR3 DNA sequence: TGTGCCAGCAGTGTGTTGGACGTCCACGGGGGCTACACCTTC.

This clonotype has more than one count but fewer than ten. V gene TRBV4-1 combines with J gene TRBJ2-7, with D possibly TRBD2 on 5 matching bases. The V gene's germline CDR1 is MGHRA and CDR2 YSYEKL. Between the trimmed V and J ends, which lost 3 bases and 4 bases, there was a span of 10 bases. The CDR3 extends over 13 amino acids. CDR3 DNA sequence: TGCGCCAGCAGCCATGACTATCTGTACGAGCAGTACTTC. It encodes CASSHDYLYEQYF.

This clonotype was found a few times. A read error may explain this, as a much larger clone is one base away. This chain connects TRBV30 to TRBJ1-1; D ambiguous. This CDR3 region has 14 residues. V was cut by 6 bases and J by 0 bases, with 14 bases left in between. Germline V gives CDR1 GTSNPN, CDR2 SVGIG (reference sequence). CDR3 bases: TGTGCCTGTACGCGGATTTCCATGAACACTGAAGCTTTCTTT. This sequence encodes CACTRISMNTEAFF.

This clonotype was picked up many times. In DNA, the CDR3 is TGTGCCAGCAGTTACGGTCCTGAGCAGTTCTTC. Amino acids: CASSYGPEQFF. The chain recombines TRBV6-1 with TRBJ2-1; D unresolved. Trimming removed 5 bases from V and 9 bases from J, with 8 bases in between. Germline CDR1 reads MNHNS; CDR2 reads SASEGT. This CDR3 has 11 residues.

This clonotype was seen many times. This sequence joins TRBV27 and TRBJ2-3, with 9 nucleotides matching TRBD1. The CDR3 runs 16 residues. Unmatched junction bases numbered 8, after V lost 3 bases and J lost 4 bases. Germline CDR1 reads MNHEY; CDR2 reads SMNVEV (reference sequence). The CDR3 spells CASSLTGTGFADTQYF. In DNA form, the CDR3 reads TGTGCCAGCAGTTTGACCGGGACAGGGTTTGCAGATACGCAGTATTTT.

This clonotype was seen many times. The chain has TRBV28 and TRBJ1-3; D uncertain. Germline loops: CDR1 MDHEN, CDR2 SYDVKM. V was trimmed by 2 bases and J by 0 bases, leaving 8 bases between them. This CDR3 spans 15 amino acids. CDR3 in DNA: TGTGCCAGCAGTTTAAGTTTGGACTCTGGAAACACCATATATTTT. Its translation: CASSLSLDSGNTIYF.

There are many counts of this clonotype. This chain uses TRBV28 with TRBJ1-1; 7 nucleotides line up with TRBD1. CDR1 and CDR2 (germline): MDHEN, SYDVKM. V trimming: 5 bases; J trimming: 0 bases; junction bases outside the gene matches: 21. The CDR3 is made up of 20 amino acids. CDR3 protein: CASSLPSVLTQGIMNTEAFF. The DNA of the CDR3 is TGTGCCAGCAGTCTCCCCTCCGTTCTGACACAGGGGATAATGAACACTGAAGCTTTCTTT.

This clonotype has ten or more counts. The V and J genes are TRBV7-9 and TRBJ1-6; possibly TRBD1 for D (6 bases). Trimming left V 1 base short and J 4 bases short, with 14 bases between. CDR1 SEHNR and CDR2 FQNEAQ come from the germline V gene (reference sequence). This CDR3 has 17 amino acids. This CDR3 is CASSLVRGGQYNSPLHF. The DNA for the CDR3 is TGTGCCAGCAGCTTAGTCCGGGGAGGACAGTATAATTCACCCCTCCACTTT.

This clonotype was seen at least ten times. The V and J genes are TRBV7-9 and TRBJ2-3; unclear D gene. V was shortened by 5 bases and J by 4 bases, with 10 bases between the two germline ends. This CDR3 is 13 amino acids long. Germline V gene lookup returns CDR1 SEHNR and CDR2 FQNEAQ (reference sequence). The CDR3 protein is CASSPKGPDTQYF. CDR3 nucleotides: TGTGCCAGCAGCCCCAAAGGACCAGATACGCAGTATTTT. Full variable domain (rest looked up from reference TRBV7-9 and TRBJ2-3): DTGVSQNPRHKITKRGQNVTFRCDPISEHNRLYWYRQTLGQGPEFLTYFQNEAQLEKSRLLSDRFSAERPKGSFSTLEIQRTEQGDSAMYLCASSPKGPDTQYFGPGTRLTVL.